Sequencing of this T cell receptor (beta chain) was carried out in a study of CD8 T cells in ankylosing spondylitis. General study results and limits: Before this, some motif variants had been reported in reactive arthritis synovial fluid and blood. As reported, disease-linked clones showed significant enrichment in matched ankylosing spondylitis synovial fluid. Within ankylosing spondylitis blood, a TCR beta motif made up of eight highly homologous variants appeared to be characteristic.

TCRdb processed the 5' RACE reads anew with MiXCR; each CDR3 protein has one entry. The data show 700,000 to 1,000,000 distinct CDR3 sequences, 10% to 15% seen once. This CDR3 spans 15 amino acids. Germline V gene lookup returns CDR1 LGHDT and CDR2 YNNKEL (reference sequence). V shed 5 bases, J shed 3 bases, and the junction held 9 bases outside the gene matches. This clonotype was seen a handful of times. The target antigen is unknown. The sequenced sample was blood, either unsorted or a sorted T cell fraction (not recorded which). The chain links TRBV3-1 to TRBJ2-7; 8 nucleotides align to TRBD1. This TCR derives from a male donor with ankylosing spondylitis. The CDR3 here is CASSWSTGEGYEQYF. The CDR3 nucleotides read TGTGCCAGCAGCTGGTCGACAGGGGAAGGCTACGAGCAGTACTTC.